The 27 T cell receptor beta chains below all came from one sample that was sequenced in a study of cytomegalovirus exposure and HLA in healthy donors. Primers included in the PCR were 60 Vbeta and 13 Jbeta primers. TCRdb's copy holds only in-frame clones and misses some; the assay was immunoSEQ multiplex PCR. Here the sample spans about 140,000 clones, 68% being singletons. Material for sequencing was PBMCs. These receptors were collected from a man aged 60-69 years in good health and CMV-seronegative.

The chain's CDR3 is CASSAAGNAQYF. CDR3 DNA: TGTGCCAGCAGTGCCGCAGGGAATGCCCAGTACTTC. This chain joins TRBV6-1 and TRBJ2-5, with D possibly TRBD1 on 5 matching bases. CDR3 length: 12 amino acids. The V end lost 4 bases, the J end lost 9 bases, and 12 bases lay between the germline ends. Germline CDR1 is MNHNS and CDR2 is SASEGT.

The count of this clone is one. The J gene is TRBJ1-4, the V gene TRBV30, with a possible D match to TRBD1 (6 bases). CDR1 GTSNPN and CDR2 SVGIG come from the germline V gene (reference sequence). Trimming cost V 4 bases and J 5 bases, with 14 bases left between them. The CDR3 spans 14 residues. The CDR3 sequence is CAWTKGGANEKLFF. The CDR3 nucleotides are TGTGCCTGGACTAAGGGGGGGGCGAATGAAAAACTGTTTTTT.

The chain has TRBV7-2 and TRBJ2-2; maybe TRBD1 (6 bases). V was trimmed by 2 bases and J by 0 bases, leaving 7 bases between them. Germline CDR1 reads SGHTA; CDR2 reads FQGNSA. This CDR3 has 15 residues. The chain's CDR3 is CASSLNRANTGELFF. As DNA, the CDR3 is TGTGCCAGCAGCTTAAACAGGGCGAACACCGGGGAGCTGTTTTTT.

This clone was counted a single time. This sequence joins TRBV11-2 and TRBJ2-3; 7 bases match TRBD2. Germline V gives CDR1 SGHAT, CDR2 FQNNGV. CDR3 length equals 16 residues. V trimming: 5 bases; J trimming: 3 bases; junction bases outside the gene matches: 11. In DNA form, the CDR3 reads TGTGCCAGCAGCCAGCTGGGGCGGGAGCTAACAGATACGCAGTATTTT. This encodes CASSQLGRELTDTQYF.

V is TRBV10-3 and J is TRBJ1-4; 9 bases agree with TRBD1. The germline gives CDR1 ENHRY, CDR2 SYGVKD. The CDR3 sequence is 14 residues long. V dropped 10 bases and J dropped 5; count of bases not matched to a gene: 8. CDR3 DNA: TGTGCCACCCGCCGGGACAGGGAGAATGAAAAACTGTTTTTT. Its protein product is CATRRDRENEKLFF.

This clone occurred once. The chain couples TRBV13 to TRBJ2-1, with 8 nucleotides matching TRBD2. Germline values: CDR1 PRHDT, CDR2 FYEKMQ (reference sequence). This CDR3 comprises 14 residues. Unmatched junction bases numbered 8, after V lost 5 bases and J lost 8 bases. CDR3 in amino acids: CASSPQAGDYEQFF. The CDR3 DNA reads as TGTGCCAGCAGCCCCCAAGCGGGAGACTATGAGCAGTTCTTC.

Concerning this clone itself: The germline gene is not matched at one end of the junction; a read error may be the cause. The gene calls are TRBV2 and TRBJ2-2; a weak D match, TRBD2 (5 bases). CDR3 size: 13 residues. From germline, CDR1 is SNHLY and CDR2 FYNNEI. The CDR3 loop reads CASKPADVGELFF. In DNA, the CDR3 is TGTGCCAGCAAGCCGGCAGATGTCGGGGAGCTGTTTTTC.

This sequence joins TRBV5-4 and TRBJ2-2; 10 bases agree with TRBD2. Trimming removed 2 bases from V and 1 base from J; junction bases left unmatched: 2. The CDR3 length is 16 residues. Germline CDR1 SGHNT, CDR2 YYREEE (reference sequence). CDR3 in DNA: TGTGCCAGCAGCTTAGGGACTAGCGAGAACACCGGGGAGCTGTTTTTT. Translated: CASSLGTSENTGELFF. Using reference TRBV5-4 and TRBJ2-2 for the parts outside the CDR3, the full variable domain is ETGVTQSPTHLIKTRGQQVTLRCSSQSGHNTVSWYQQALGQGPQFIFQYYREEENGRGNFPPRFSGLQFPNYSSELNVNALELDDSALYLCASSLGTSENTGELFFGEGSRLTVL.

The CDR3 is CAVQGQETQYF. CDR3 nucleotide sequence: TGTGCAGTCCAGGGCCAAGAGACCCAGTACTTC. The J gene is TRBJ2-5, the V gene TRBV28; D possibly corresponds to TRBD1 (5 bases). The CDR3 spans 11 residues. Germline V CDR1 and CDR2: MDHEN, SYDVKM.

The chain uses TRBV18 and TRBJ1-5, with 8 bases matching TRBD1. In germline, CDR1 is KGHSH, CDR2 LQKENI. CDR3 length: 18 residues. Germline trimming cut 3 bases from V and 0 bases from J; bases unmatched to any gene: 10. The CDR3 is CASSPTGVEQISNQPQHF. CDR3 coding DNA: TGTGCCAGCTCACCGACAGGGGTCGAACAGATTAGCAATCAGCCCCAGCATTTT.

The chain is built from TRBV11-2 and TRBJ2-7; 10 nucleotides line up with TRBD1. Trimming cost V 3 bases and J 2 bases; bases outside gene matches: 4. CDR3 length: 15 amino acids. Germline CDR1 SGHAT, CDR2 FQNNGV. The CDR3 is CASSFGQGVTYEQYF. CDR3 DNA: TGTGCCAGCAGCTTTGGACAGGGGGTAACCTACGAGCAGTACTTC.

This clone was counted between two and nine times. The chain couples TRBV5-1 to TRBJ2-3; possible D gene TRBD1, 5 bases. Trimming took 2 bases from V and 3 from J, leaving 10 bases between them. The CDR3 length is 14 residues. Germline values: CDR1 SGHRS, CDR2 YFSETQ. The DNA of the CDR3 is TGCGCCAGCAGCTTCACGACAGCGACAGATACGCAGTATTTT. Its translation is CASSFTTATDTQYF.

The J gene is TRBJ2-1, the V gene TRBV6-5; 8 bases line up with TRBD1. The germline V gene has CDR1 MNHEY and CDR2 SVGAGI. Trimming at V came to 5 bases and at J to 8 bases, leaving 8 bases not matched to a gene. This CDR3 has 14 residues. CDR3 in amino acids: CASSPQGAGDEQFF. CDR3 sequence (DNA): TGTGCCAGCAGTCCTCAGGGGGCAGGGGATGAGCAGTTCTTC.

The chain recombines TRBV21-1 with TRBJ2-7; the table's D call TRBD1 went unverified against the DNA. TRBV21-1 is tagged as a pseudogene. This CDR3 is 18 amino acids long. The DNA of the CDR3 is TGTGCCAGCAGCAAAGAGCAGGGACAGGGGTCCGTTACCTACGAGCAGTACTTC. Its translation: CASSKEQGQGSVTYEQYF.

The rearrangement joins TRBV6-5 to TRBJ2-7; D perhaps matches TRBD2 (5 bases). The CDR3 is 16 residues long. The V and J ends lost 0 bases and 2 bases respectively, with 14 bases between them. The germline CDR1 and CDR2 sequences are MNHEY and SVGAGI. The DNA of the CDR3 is TGTGCCAGCAGTTACTCGGAAAGAGGGATGACCTACGAGCAGTACTTC. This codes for CASSYSERGMTYEQYF.

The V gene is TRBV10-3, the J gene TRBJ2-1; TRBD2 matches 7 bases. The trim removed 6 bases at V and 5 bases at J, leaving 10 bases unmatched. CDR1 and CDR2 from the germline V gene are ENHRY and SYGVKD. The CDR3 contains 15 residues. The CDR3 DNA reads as TGTGCCATCAGCCCGTCGGGGGGACCCAACAATGAGCAGTTCTTC. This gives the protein CAISPSGGPNNEQFF.

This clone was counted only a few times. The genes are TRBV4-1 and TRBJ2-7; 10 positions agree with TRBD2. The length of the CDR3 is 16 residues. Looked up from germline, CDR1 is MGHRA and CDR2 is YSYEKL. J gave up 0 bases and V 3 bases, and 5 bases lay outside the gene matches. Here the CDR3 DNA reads TGCGCCAGCAGCCAGGGGACTAGCGCGAGCTCCTACGAGCAGTACTTC. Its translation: CASSQGTSASSYEQYF.

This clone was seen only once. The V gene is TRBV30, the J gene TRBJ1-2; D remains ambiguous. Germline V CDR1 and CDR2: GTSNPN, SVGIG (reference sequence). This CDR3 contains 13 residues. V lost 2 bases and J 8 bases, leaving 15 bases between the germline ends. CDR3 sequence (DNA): TGTGCCTGGAGTTCTAACACAGAAGAAGGCTACACCTTC. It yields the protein CAWSSNTEEGYTF.

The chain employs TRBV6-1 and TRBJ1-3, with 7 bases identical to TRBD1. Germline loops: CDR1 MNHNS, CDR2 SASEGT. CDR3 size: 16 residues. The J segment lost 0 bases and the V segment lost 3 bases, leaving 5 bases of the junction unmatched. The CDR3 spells CASSDWTGSSGNTIYF. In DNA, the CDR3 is TGTGCCAGCAGTGATTGGACAGGATCCTCTGGAAACACCATATATTTT.

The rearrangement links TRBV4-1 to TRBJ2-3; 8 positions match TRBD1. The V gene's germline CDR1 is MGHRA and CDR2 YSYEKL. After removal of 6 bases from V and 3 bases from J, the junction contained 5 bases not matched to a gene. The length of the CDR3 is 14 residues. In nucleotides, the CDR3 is TGCGCCAGCAGGCAGGACAGGGTTACAGATACGCAGTATTTT. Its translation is CASRQDRVTDTQYF.

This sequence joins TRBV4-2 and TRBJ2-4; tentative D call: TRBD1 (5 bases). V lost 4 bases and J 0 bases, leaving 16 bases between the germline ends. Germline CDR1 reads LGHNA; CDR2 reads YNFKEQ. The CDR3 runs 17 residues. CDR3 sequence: CASSLLMTEIAKNIQYF. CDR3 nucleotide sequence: TGTGCCAGCAGCCTCCTGATGACAGAAATAGCCAAAAACATTCAGTACTTC.

The CDR3 bases are TGCGCCAGCAGCTCCCCCTTTAGTCCTAATGAAAAACTGTTTTTT. Translated, it gives CASSSPFSPNEKLFF. The chain is built from TRBV5-1 and TRBJ1-4, with D unresolved. CDR1 is SGHRS, CDR2 YFSETQ, per germline. Trimming pared 3 bases from V and 3 bases from J, leaving 12 bases between. The CDR3 totals 15 residues.

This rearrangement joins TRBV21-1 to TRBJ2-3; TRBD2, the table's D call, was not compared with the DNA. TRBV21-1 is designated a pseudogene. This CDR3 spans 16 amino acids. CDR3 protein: CASRTTSLTGPDTQYF. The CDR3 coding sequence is TGTGCCAGCAGGACGACTAGCCTGACGGGACCAGATACGCAGTATTTT.

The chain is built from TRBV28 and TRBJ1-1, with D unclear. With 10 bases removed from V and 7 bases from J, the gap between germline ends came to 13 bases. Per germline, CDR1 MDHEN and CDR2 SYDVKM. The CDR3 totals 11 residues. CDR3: CATHSSGEAFF. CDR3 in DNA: TGTGCCACCCACTCTAGCGGTGAAGCTTTCTTT.

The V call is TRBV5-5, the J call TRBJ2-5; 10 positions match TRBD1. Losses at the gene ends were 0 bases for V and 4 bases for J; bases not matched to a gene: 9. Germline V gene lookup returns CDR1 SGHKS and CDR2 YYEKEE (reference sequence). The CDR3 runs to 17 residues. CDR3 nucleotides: TGTGCCAGCAGCTTGGGCACGCGACAGGGGGCTATAGAGACCCAGTACTTC. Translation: CASSLGTRQGAIETQYF.

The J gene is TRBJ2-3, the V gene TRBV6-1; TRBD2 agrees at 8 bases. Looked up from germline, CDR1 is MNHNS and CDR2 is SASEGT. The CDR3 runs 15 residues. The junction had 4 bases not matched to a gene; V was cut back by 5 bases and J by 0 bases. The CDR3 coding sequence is TGTGCCAGCAGTCGGGAGGGGGTTAGCACAGATACGCAGTATTTT. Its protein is CASSREGVSTDTQYF.

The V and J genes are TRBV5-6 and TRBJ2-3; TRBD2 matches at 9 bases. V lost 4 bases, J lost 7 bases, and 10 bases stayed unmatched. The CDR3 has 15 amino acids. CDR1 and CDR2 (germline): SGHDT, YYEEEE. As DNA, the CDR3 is TGTGCCAGCAGCCCCAACTTAGCGGGAGTAAATACGCAGTATTTT. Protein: CASSPNLAGVNTQYF.